The 30 T cell receptor beta chains below were found in one sample sequenced in a study of T cells in Graves' hyperthyroidism and ophthalmopathy. Amplified regions were TCR beta CDR3 sequences from RNA transcripts. The TCR CDR3 was amplified in a first-round RT-PCR using the HTBI primer set. TCRdb re-called the multiplex PCR reads with MiXCR, one entry per CDR3 protein. The sample lists about 110,000 distinct CDR3 sequences, about a sixth occurring once. Sequenced sample: blood. These receptors originate from a woman aged 50 to 60 with Graves' hyperthyroidism.

Note on this clonotype: The junction differs from germline at one of its ends, possibly a read error. The chain has TRBV2 and TRBJ2-1; 14 nucleotides agree with TRBD2. The CDR3 totals 16 residues. Germline loops: CDR1 SNHLY, CDR2 FYNNEI. As DNA, the CDR3 is TGTGCCAGTAGTGAAGAAGGGACTAGCGGGAGCTATGAGCAGTTCTTC. Encoded protein: CASSEEGTSGSYEQFF. Using reference TRBV2 and TRBJ2-1 for the parts outside the CDR3, the full variable domain is EPEVTQTPSHQVTQMGQEVILRCVPISNHLYFYWYRQILGQKVEFLVSFYNNEISEKSEIFDDQFSVERPDGSNFTLKIRSTKLEDSAMYFCASSEEGTSGSYEQFFGPGTRLTVL.

This clonotype was recorded at least ten times. This chain uses TRBV5-5 with TRBJ1-4; D remains unclear. Germline V gene data show CDR1 as SGHKS and CDR2 as YYEKEE (reference sequence). The V gene lost 0 bases and the J gene lost 5 bases, with 14 bases spanning the gap. CDR3 length: 16 residues. In DNA, the CDR3 is TGTGCCAGCAGCTTGGCGTGGCCAGGTGGAAATGAAAAACTGTTTTTT. Translating it yields CASSLAWPGGNEKLFF. Combining the CDR3 with reference TRBV5-5 and TRBJ1-4 gives the whole variable domain DAGVTQSPTHLIKTRGQQVTLRCSPISGHKSVSWYQQVLGQGPQFIFQYYEKEERGRGNFPDRFSARQFPNYSSELNVNALLLGDSALYLCASSLAWPGGNEKLFFGSGTQLSVL.

This clonotype was picked up many times. The rearrangement uses TRBV7-8 and TRBJ2-7, with 8 bases lining up with TRBD2. The germline V gene encodes CDR1 SGHVS and CDR2 FQNEAQ. J was trimmed by 4 bases and V by 8 bases; bases with no gene match: 10. The CDR3 length is 14 residues. CDR3 bases: TGTGCCAGCGCGATAAGCGGGAGTGGGTACGAGCAGTACTTC. This translates into CASAISGSGYEQYF.

This clonotype was seen at least ten times. The CDR3 sequence is CASSYSGTAITNYGYTF. The CDR3 DNA is TGTGCCAGCAGTTACTCCGGGACAGCCATCACTAACTATGGCTACACCTTC. The chain joins TRBV6-5 to TRBJ1-2, with 7 bases aligning to TRBD1. V trimming: 0 bases; J trimming: 0 bases; junction bases outside the gene matches: 7. This CDR3 spans 17 amino acids. The germline V gene has CDR1 MNHEY and CDR2 SVGAGI.

This clonotype was found many times. V usage is TRBV18 and J usage is TRBJ1-1, with TRBD1 identical over 9 bases. The trim removed 4 bases at V and 1 base at J, leaving 10 bases unmatched. This CDR3 contains 17 residues. Per germline, CDR1 KGHSH and CDR2 LQKENI. The CDR3 sequence: CASSQTVTGGGNTEAFF. CDR3 sequence (DNA): TGTGCCAGCTCACAAACGGTGACAGGGGGTGGGAACACTGAAGCTTTCTTT.

At least ten counts were recorded for this clonotype. The chain employs TRBV30 and TRBJ2-5; 9 bases are a match to TRBD2. V lost 0 bases, J lost 1 base, and 3 bases stayed unmatched. The CDR3 length is 15 residues. Per germline, CDR1 GTSNPN and CDR2 SVGIG (reference sequence). The chain's CDR3 is CAWSVQTSGQETQYF. CDR3 DNA sequence: TGTGCCTGGAGTGTTCAGACTAGCGGCCAAGAGACCCAGTACTTC.

This clonotype was found many times. V usage is TRBV19 and J usage is TRBJ2-1, with 9 bases aligning to TRBD2. Germline V gene sequence: CDR1 LNHDA, CDR2 SQIVND (reference sequence). Trimming at V came to 5 bases and at J to 10 bases, leaving 6 bases not matched to a gene. The CDR3 has 13 amino acids. CDR3 residues: CASSLAGYGEQFF. The CDR3 DNA reads as TGTGCCAGTAGTCTAGCGGGATACGGCGAGCAGTTCTTC.

This clonotype was observed at least ten times. This rearrangement joins TRBV4-1 to TRBJ2-2; D is unresolved. V was cut by 3 bases and J by 6 bases, with 5 bases left in between. The germline V gene encodes CDR1 MGHRA and CDR2 YSYEKL. This CDR3 comprises 12 residues. The CDR3 DNA reads TGCGCCAGCAGCCATTCTTCCGGGGAGCTGTTTTTT. Its translation: CASSHSSGELFF.

This clonotype was counted at least ten times. J is TRBJ2-3 and V is TRBV12-5, with no clear D. From germline, CDR1 is LGHNT and CDR2 FRNRAP. Trimming removed 1 base from V and 1 base from J, with 9 bases in between. The CDR3 spans 15 residues. CDR3 residues: CASGLGTTGTDTQYF. For the CDR3, the DNA is TGTGCTAGTGGTTTGGGAACAACAGGCACAGATACGCAGTATTTT.

This clonotype has at least ten counts. The V gene is TRBV5-5, the J gene TRBJ1-3; 7 bases agree with TRBD1. Germline trimming cut 2 bases from V and 0 bases from J; bases unmatched to any gene: 5. CDR3 length: 16 residues. In germline, CDR1 is SGHKS, CDR2 YYEKEE (reference sequence). As DNA, the CDR3 is TGTGCCAGCAGCTTTAGGGGGGACAGCTCTGGAAACACCATATATTTT. Translation gives CASSFRGDSSGNTIYF.

This clonotype was detected many times. The V and J genes are TRBV6-1 and TRBJ2-5, with a tentative D call TRBD2 (6 bases). Trimming removed 5 bases from V and 2 bases from J, with 15 bases in between. From germline, CDR1 is MNHNS and CDR2 SASEGT. CDR3 length equals 15 residues. In DNA, the CDR3 is TGTGCCAGCAGTTACCGGGAGCGGCAACAAGAGACCCAGTACTTC. Its protein is CASSYRERQQETQYF.

This clonotype was seen ten or more times. This chain joins TRBV18 and TRBJ1-5; a possible D gene is TRBD1 (6 bases). The CDR3 sequence is 13 residues long. CDR1 and CDR2 from the germline V gene are KGHSH and LQKENI. Trimming stripped 10 bases from V and 3 bases from J, with 13 bases between. DNA for the CDR3: TGTGCCACCACCCAGGGGATCAATCAGCCCCAGCATTTT. Translation: CATTQGINQPQHF. The full variable domain, completed using reference TRBV18 and TRBJ1-5, is NAGVMQNPRHLVRRRGQEARLRCSPMKGHSHVYWYRQLPEEGLKFMVYLQKENIIDESGMPKERFSAEFPKEGPSILRIQQVVRGDSAAYFCATTQGINQPQHFGDGTRLSIL.

In nucleotides, the CDR3 is TGCGCCAGCAGCTTGGTTTGGTTAGATACGCAGTATTTT. This codes for CASSLVWLDTQYF. The rearrangement uses TRBV5-1 and TRBJ2-3; D gene ambiguous. The V gene's germline CDR1 is SGHRS and CDR2 YFSETQ. The ends were cut back, 0 bases at V and 5 bases at J, with 7 bases in the middle. This CDR3 is built from 13 residues.

In this sample, this clonotype turned up many times. This chain joins TRBV5-1 and TRBJ2-5; D is possibly TRBD2 (6 bases). CDR1 is SGHRS and CDR2 is YFSETQ in the germline V gene. Trimming pared 4 bases from V and 5 bases from J, leaving 12 bases between. The CDR3 totals 13 residues. CDR3 in amino acids: CASSQTSVETQYF. For the CDR3, the DNA is TGCGCCAGCAGCCAGACTAGTGTGGAGACCCAGTACTTC.

This clonotype was recorded at least ten times. The gene calls are TRBV29-1 and TRBJ2-3; possibly TRBD1 or TRBD2 for D (5 bases each). This CDR3 contains 13 residues. V lost 4 bases, J lost 2 bases, and 10 bases lay in between. CDR1 and CDR2 (germline): SQVTM, ANQGSEA. The CDR3 DNA follows: TGCAGCGTTGCTGGGACGTACACAGATACGCAGTATTTT. Translated: CSVAGTYTDTQYF.

The rearrangement links TRBV2 to TRBJ2-7; 9 bases line up with TRBD1. The V segment lost 3 bases and the J segment 2 bases; nucleotides outside the gene matches: 2. The CDR3 sequence is 14 residues long. Germline lookup yields CDR1 SNHLY and CDR2 FYNNEI. CDR3 DNA: TGTGCCAGCAGTGAGGGACAGGGAGCCTACGAGCAGTACTTC. This translates into CASSEGQGAYEQYF.

V is TRBV9 and J is TRBJ1-1; D uncertain. Germline V gene lookup returns CDR1 SGDLS and CDR2 YYNGEE. The CDR3 sequence is 17 residues long. Trimming took 2 bases from V and 3 from J, leaving 20 bases between them. The CDR3 loop is CASSVDPGFFSDTEAFF. CDR3 in DNA: TGTGCCAGCAGCGTCGACCCGGGCTTCTTCTCGGACACTGAAGCTTTCTTT.

This clonotype appeared many times. This sequence joins TRBV19 and TRBJ1-5, with 9 bases fitting TRBD1. Trimming at V came to 7 bases and at J to 0 bases, leaving 10 bases not matched to a gene. The CDR3 spans 17 residues. Germline V gene sequence: CDR1 LNHDA, CDR2 SQIVND (reference sequence). CDR3 nucleotide sequence: TGTGCCAGTACCGCCGGGACAGGGCTATATAGCAATCAGCCCCAGCATTTT. Translated: CASTAGTGLYSNQPQHF.

At least ten counts were recorded for this clonotype. This chain joins TRBV19 and TRBJ2-1, with D possibly matching TRBD1 (9 bases). CDR3 length: 20 amino acids. CDR1 LNHDA and CDR2 SQIVND come from the germline V gene (reference sequence). V was cut by 5 bases and J by 7 bases, with 33 bases left in between. Written as DNA, the CDR3 is TGTGCCAGTAGTGAAGGATACAGGGGGCGATTGAGACTAGCGTTGAATGAGCAGTTCTTC. Encoded protein: CASSEGYRGRLRLALNEQFF.

This clonotype showed up many times. The gene calls are TRBV29-1 and TRBJ2-7, with D perhaps being TRBD1 or TRBD2 (6 bases each). The CDR3 is made up of 14 amino acids. V gave up 4 bases and J gave up 3 bases, with 16 bases separating them. Germline CDR1 SQVTM, CDR2 ANQGSEA. In nucleotides, the CDR3 is TGCAGCGTTGGGGGGGCATCCCGAAACTACGAGCAGTACTTC. The encoded protein is CSVGGASRNYEQYF.

This clonotype was picked up many times. The J gene is TRBJ1-4, the V gene TRBV20-1, with D perhaps TRBD1 (5 bases). Germline V gene sequence: CDR1 DFQATT, CDR2 SNEGSKA (reference sequence). The CDR3 has 13 residues. V lost 1 base and J 6 bases, leaving 9 bases between the germline ends. The CDR3 DNA reads as TGCAGTGCTAGAGCAGGGTCGGATGAAAAACTGTTTTTT. Its translation: CSARAGSDEKLFF.

This rearrangement joins TRBV12-3 or TRBV12-4 to TRBJ1-1; D gene unclear. V was cut by 2 bases and J by 0 bases, with 10 bases left in between. CDR3 size: 15 residues. The DNA of the CDR3 is TGTGCCAGCAGTTTATCTTGGACGGTGAACACTGAAGCTTTCTTT. This translates into CASSLSWTVNTEAFF.

This clonotype was observed at least ten times. The gene calls are TRBV20-1 and TRBJ2-7; a possible D gene is TRBD2 (7 bases). The V and J ends lost 3 bases and 4 bases respectively, with 25 bases between them. The CDR3 extends over 17 amino acids. The germline CDR1 and CDR2 sequences are DFQATT and SNEGSKA (reference sequence). For the CDR3, the DNA is TGCAGTGCTAGCCCCATGCCAGGACTAGGGGGGGATTACGAGCAGTACGTC. This encodes CSASPMPGLGGDYEQYV.

This clonotype was picked up a small number of times. The CDR3 nucleotides are TGTGCCAGCAGTTCGGGACACGCGGAGACCCAGTACTTC. This translates into CASSSGHAETQYF. The gene calls are TRBV6-1 and TRBJ2-5, with D possibly TRBD1 on 6 matching bases. V lost 5 bases and J 5 bases, leaving 12 bases between the germline ends. This CDR3 region has 13 residues. Germline-derived CDR1 and CDR2 are MNHNS and SASEGT.

The chain links TRBV20-1 to TRBJ2-1; 11 bases match TRBD1. Trimming cost V 4 bases and J 5 bases; bases outside gene matches: 4. Per the germline V gene, CDR1 is DFQATT and CDR2 is SNEGSKA (reference sequence). The CDR3 is made up of 14 amino acids. CDR3 residues: CSATGTGGNNEQFF. The CDR3 DNA reads as TGCAGTGCTACGGGGACAGGGGGTAACAATGAGCAGTTCTTC.

This clonotype was seen many times. The chain has TRBV24-1 and TRBJ1-5, with D perhaps TRBD1 (6 bases). The CDR3 runs to 12 residues. Trimming stripped 6 bases from V and 6 bases from J, with 8 bases between. Germline V CDR1 and CDR2: KGHDR, SFDVKD. The CDR3 DNA reads as TGTGCCACCAGTACAGGGTTTCAGCCCCAGCATTTT. Amino acid sequence: CATSTGFQPQHF.

This clonotype was seen ten or more times. The J gene is TRBJ2-1, the V gene TRBV28; D perhaps matches TRBD1 (6 bases). Germline values: CDR1 MDHEN, CDR2 SYDVKM. The CDR3 has 15 amino acids. V lost 6 bases, J lost 6 bases, and 18 bases lay in between. The CDR3 DNA follows: TGTGCCAGCAGAGCCCGCCCGGACAGAGGCAATGAGCAGTTCTTC. This sequence encodes CASRARPDRGNEQFF.

This clonotype has a count of ten or more. The V gene is TRBV28, the J gene TRBJ2-5; D is possibly TRBD1 or TRBD2 (5 bases each). V was cut by 4 bases and J by 7 bases, with 16 bases left in between. From germline, CDR1 is MDHEN and CDR2 SYDVKM. CDR3 size: 14 residues. CDR3 nucleotides: TGTGCCAGCAGTTCCGACGGGGCTGGGGGGACCCAGTACTTC. Protein sequence: CASSSDGAGGTQYF.

A note on this clonotype: The junction differs from germline at one of its ends, possibly a read error. The chain recombines TRBV30 with TRBJ2-2; 11 nucleotides agree with TRBD2. The CDR3 is made up of 16 amino acids. Germline V gives CDR1 GTSNPN, CDR2 SVGIG (reference sequence). The DNA of the CDR3 is TGTGCCTGGAGCCACACTAGCGGGAGTAGAACCGGGGAGCTGCTTTTT. It is translated as CAWSHTSGSRTGELLF.

This clonotype was recorded at least ten times. In DNA, the CDR3 is TGTGCCAGCAGTTCCGGGACTAGCGGACAGAATGAGCAGTTCTTC. Protein sequence: CASSSGTSGQNEQFF. The chain joins TRBV12-3 or TRBV12-4 to TRBJ2-1; 11 positions match TRBD2. After removal of 4 bases from V and 7 bases from J, the junction contained 6 bases not matched to a gene. The CDR3 runs 15 residues.